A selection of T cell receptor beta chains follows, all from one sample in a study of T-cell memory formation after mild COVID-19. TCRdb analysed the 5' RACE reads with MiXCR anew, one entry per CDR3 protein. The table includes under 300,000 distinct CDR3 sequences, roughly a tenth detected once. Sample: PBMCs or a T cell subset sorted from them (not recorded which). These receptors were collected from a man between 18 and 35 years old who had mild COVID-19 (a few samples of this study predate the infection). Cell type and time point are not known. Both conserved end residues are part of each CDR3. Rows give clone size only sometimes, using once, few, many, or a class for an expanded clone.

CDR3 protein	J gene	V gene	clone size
CASSQTWGTGVQETQYF	TRBJ2-5	TRBV4-3	many
CASSHRFSGDSYNEQFF	TRBJ2-1	TRBV4-1	NA
CASNRDKETQYF	TRBJ2-5	TRBV7-9	NA
CASSGPGQPNYGYTF	TRBJ1-2	TRBV4-3	NA
CASSSQGGYEQYF	TRBJ2-7	TRBV7-2	few
CATGGPYSNQPQHF	TRBJ1-5	TRBV19	few
CASTRGIAAPDTQYF	TRBJ2-3	TRBV7-2	NA
CASSSSVGFYEQYF	TRBJ2-7	TRBV7-2	few
CASRPRTVSTGELFF	TRBJ2-2	TRBV11-2	few
CASSSGAGGRKKVDEQYF	TRBJ2-7	TRBV7-6	many
CASSHFPRARGEKLFF	TRBJ1-4	TRBV7-2	NA
CASSSRTGGFNQPQHF	TRBJ1-5	TRBV27	few
CSARDRVRQHEQYF	TRBJ2-7	TRBV20-1	few
CASSFRDRPNTGELFF	TRBJ2-2	TRBV7-2	many
CASSQDGRTYEQYF	TRBJ2-7	TRBV4-1	many
CASVSRENTEAFF	TRBJ1-1	TRBV12-3/TRBV12-4	NA
CASSPSSGTEAFF	TRBJ1-1	TRBV18	NA
CASRGSVETQYF	TRBJ2-5	TRBV6-2/TRBV6-3	few
CASSQRHGAPLHF	TRBJ1-6	TRBV4-3	NA
CASSRYSTSLGTQYF	TRBJ2-3	TRBV19	few
CASSVGSEAFF	TRBJ1-1	TRBV25-1	NA
CASTEGNYGYTF	TRBJ1-2	TRBV21-1	NA
CASSLDRGRSGELFF	TRBJ2-2	TRBV5-1	many
CASSPQGTSNTGELFF	TRBJ2-2	TRBV7-2	NA
CASRETSAVSGANVLTF	TRBJ2-6	TRBV5-1	many
CASSSSGTGNNEQFF	TRBJ2-1	TRBV28	few
CASSHYLRDRESGYTF	TRBJ1-2	TRBV4-1	many
CAISEGLAGPLGEQYF	TRBJ2-7	TRBV10-3	many
CASSLIGANTGELFF	TRBJ2-2	TRBV5-1	few
CSASDLGRGETQYF	TRBJ2-5	TRBV20-1	NA
CASSFQGLYGYTF	TRBJ1-2	TRBV7-8	NA
CASSQARNYGYTF	TRBJ1-2	TRBV14	many